This T cell receptor (beta chain) was sequenced for a study of T cell clonotyping in hematopoietic cell transplantation (TCRdb year 2021). About the full investigation: A total of around 140 blood samples were collected in the study from 30 to 45 consecutive transplant recipients and their related donors. Patient recruitment ran from late 2015 to January 2017, and follow-up continued until September 2020 or death.

The time point label on this specimen signifies: 180 days after allo-HCT. Blood from recipients was drawn roughly 28 days before transplant, then again at days 30, 100 and 180 after transplant. Nuclei Lysis Solution was used to extract genomic DNA from fresh or cryopreserved unfractionated peripheral blood mononuclear cells. The study at large found these results: Overlap with donor repertoires was found for only a small fraction of recipient repertoires, with over 95% found to appear de novo at the given depth. Recipient TCR diversity fell after transplant, with pathologically expanded clonotypes rising progressively from day 30 to day 180. The sample size was limited and the cells went unsorted, which meant the CD4 and CD8 repertoire contributions could not be told apart. Inverse Simpson Index values from donors and from recipients before transplant predicted broader TCR repertoire diversity after transplant.

A remark on this clone: Its antigen has not been determined. No much larger clone exists at a distance of one base, and base qualities are not known.

The CDR3 covers 13 residues, taking in both the cysteine and the phenylalanine. The only DNA kept is the CDR3, 39 bases in frame from the first base. The CDR1 and CDR2 encoded by the germline V gene are MNHNS and SASEGT. The V end loses 3 bases and the J end loses 9 bases, and a stretch of 14 bases separates them. With the immunoSEQ assay, which is a bias-controlled multiplex PCR relying on V- and J-specific primers, TCR beta CDR3 regions were amplified from genomic DNA. In a second PCR step, the CDR3 amplicons were tagged with a proprietary barcode plus Illumina adapter sequences. An Illumina MiSeq instrument was used to sequence the CDR3 libraries. The original methods were these. Export and quality control were handled in immunoSEQ Analyzer 3.0, while downstream analyses relied on R Bioconductor and Immunarch. Only productive rearrangements in the normalized downsampled data set were used to calculate repertoire metrics. In the normalized cohort, clonotypes with more than 5 templates were defined as pathologically expanded. The Inverse Simpson Index was used to measure repertoire diversity. To capture all clonotypes, CMV-specificity analyses were performed on the non-normalized data set. In TCRdb, the immuneACCESS table is reduced to in-frame sequences with V and J assigned. These tables do not hold every clone; where another copy was compared, an unresolved V gene accounts for under half, and the others remain unexplained. That table supplies the V and J calls and clone size; D and trimming were determined from the DNA. The sample data list 5,000 to 6,500 clones, and under 80% of these were observed just once. The top ten constitute 30% to 40% of the sample.

Here the chain combines TRBV6-1 and TRBJ1-2; the D gene is perhaps TRBD1, on 5 matching bases. The TCR was taken from a male patient in his 70s who had an allogeneic stem cell transplant from an unrelated donor, so T cells may come from the graft donor. Some clones in this sample may be carry-over from other donors' samples. The sample here was peripheral blood mononuclear cells, taken 180 days after allogeneic stem cell transplant. The CDR3 loop reads CASSESGFQSYTF. In nucleotides, the sequence is TGTGCCAGCAGTGAGTCAGGGTTCCAGAGCTACACCTTC.